These 28 T cell receptor beta chains came from one sample sequenced in a study of blood T cell repertoires in COVID-19. Sequenced by immunoSEQ multiplex PCR; TCRdb stores in-frame clones only, minus some. The sample contains 200,000 to 250,000 clones, around 90% of which appear only once. Sequencing was performed on PBMCs or T cells enriched from blood (not recorded which). Source of these receptors: a woman aged 18 to 35 who had recovered from COVID-19.

The chain joins TRBV7-8 to TRBJ1-6, with TRBD1 identical over 12 bases. Germline lookup yields CDR1 SGHVS and CDR2 FQNEAQ. The CDR3 loop spans 14 amino acids. Germline trimming cut 3 bases from V and 13 bases from J; bases unmatched to any gene: 4. In DNA form, the CDR3 reads TGTGCCAGCAGCTTCGGGACAGGGGGCTTTCCCCTCCACTTT. This codes for CASSFGTGGFPLHF.

J is TRBJ2-1 and V is TRBV7-9, with D maybe TRBD2 (5 bases). V lost 2 bases and J lost 4, with 12 bases in between. Germline-derived CDR1 and CDR2 are SEHNR and FQNEAQ (reference sequence). The CDR3 runs to 15 residues. The DNA of the CDR3 is TGTGCCAGCAGCTTATCGGGGAATAAATACAATGAGCAGTTCTTC. It yields the protein CASSLSGNKYNEQFF.

Written as DNA, the CDR3 is TGTGCCACCAGTCGACAGGGATTGGATGAGCAGTTCTTC. Residues: CATSRQGLDEQFF. The chain uses TRBV24-1 and TRBJ2-1, with TRBD1 matching over 7 bases. The germline V gene has CDR1 KGHDR and CDR2 SFDVKD. The trim removed 6 bases at V and 8 bases at J, leaving 6 bases unmatched. There are 13 residues in the CDR3.

The chain is built from TRBV5-6 and TRBJ1-2, with D tentatively TRBD1 (5 bases). The CDR3 has 12 residues. The V end was cut by 1 base, the J end by 7 bases, with 8 bases between. In germline, CDR1 is SGHDT, CDR2 YYEEEE. The CDR3 DNA follows: TGTGCCAGCAGCTTGAGCAGGGCTGGCTACACCTTC. It is translated as CASSLSRAGYTF.

The V gene is TRBV7-8, the J gene TRBJ1-1; D is unresolved. V lost 5 bases, J lost 1 base, and 11 bases lay in between. The CDR3 loop spans 14 amino acids. Germline V gene sequence: CDR1 SGHVS, CDR2 FQNEAQ. As DNA, the CDR3 is TGTGCCAGCAGCCCACTCCCTCAGAACACTGAAGCTTTCTTT. Protein sequence: CASSPLPQNTEAFF.

The chain employs TRBV5-1 and TRBJ2-5; 10 bases fit TRBD1. In germline, CDR1 is SGHRS, CDR2 YFSETQ. CDR3 length equals 14 residues. V trimming: 4 bases; J trimming: 5 bases; junction bases outside the gene matches: 5. The CDR3: CASSTGQGKETQYF. Here the CDR3 DNA reads TGCGCCAGCAGCACGGGACAGGGGAAGGAGACCCAGTACTTC.

The gene calls are TRBV5-1 and TRBJ2-1, with 7 positions matching TRBD2. V was pared by 0 bases and J by 9 bases, with 9 bases of the junction left unmatched. This CDR3 has 15 amino acids. Germline assignment: CDR1 SGHRS and CDR2 YFSETQ. CDR3 region: CASSLEGRAFPEQFF. In DNA form, the CDR3 reads TGCGCCAGCAGCTTGGAAGGGAGGGCCTTTCCTGAGCAGTTCTTC.

This clone appeared a single time. The chain is built from TRBV18 and TRBJ1-1; 9 positions match TRBD1. This CDR3 region has 15 residues. Per the germline V gene, CDR1 is KGHSH and CDR2 is LQKENI. J was trimmed by 7 bases and V by 3 bases; bases with no gene match: 9. The CDR3 is CASSPMDRGQNEAFF. Written as DNA, the CDR3 is TGTGCCAGCTCACCGATGGACAGGGGACAGAATGAAGCTTTCTTT.

The V call is TRBV28, the J call TRBJ1-2; perhaps TRBD1 as D (6 bases). Germline-derived CDR1 and CDR2 are MDHEN and SYDVKM. The CDR3 extends over 13 amino acids. The V gene lost 5 bases and the J gene lost 2 bases, with 9 bases spanning the gap. CDR3 in amino acids: CASSEDSNYGYTF. The CDR3 DNA sequence: TGTGCCAGCAGTGAGGACAGCAACTATGGCTACACCTTC.

The V and J genes are TRBV11-2 and TRBJ2-7, with 7 nucleotides matching TRBD2. V lost 5 bases to trimming and J lost 2 bases; unmatched junction nucleotides: 6. The CDR3 extends over 14 amino acids. Germline-derived CDR1 and CDR2 are SGHAT and FQNNGV. The CDR3 spells CASSRLALTYEQYF. The CDR3 bases are TGTGCCAGCAGCCGACTAGCCCTCACCTACGAGCAGTACTTC.

The chain is built from TRBV9 and TRBJ2-1, with TRBD1 as a possible D gene (6 bases). V was clipped by 2 bases and J by 0 bases, with 9 bases between them. The CDR3 totals 15 residues. In germline, CDR1 is SGDLS, CDR2 YYNGEE. In DNA form, the CDR3 reads TGTGCCAGCAGCGTGGACAGCCACTCCTACAATGAGCAGTTCTTC. This codes for CASSVDSHSYNEQFF.

This chain connects TRBV5-4 to TRBJ2-5; D remains unclear. The CDR3 extends over 13 amino acids. The germline gives CDR1 SGHNT, CDR2 YYREEE (reference sequence). With 0 bases removed from V and 3 bases from J, the gap between germline ends came to 6 bases. The CDR3 DNA sequence: TGTGCCAGCAGCTTGGCCCCTAAAGAGACCCAGTACTTC. Its translation is CASSLAPKETQYF.

V and J are TRBV5-1 and TRBJ2-1; D perhaps matches TRBD2 (5 bases). The CDR3 is made up of 15 amino acids. The V and J ends lost 0 bases and 6 bases respectively, with 13 bases between them. The germline gives CDR1 SGHRS, CDR2 YFSETQ. This CDR3 is CASSLVADGGNEQFF. The CDR3 region has the DNA TGCGCCAGCAGCTTGGTAGCTGATGGAGGCAATGAGCAGTTCTTC.

The chain is built from TRBV5-1 and TRBJ1-1; 7 nucleotides agree with TRBD1. Germline trimming cut 0 bases from V and 7 bases from J; bases unmatched to any gene: 6. The CDR3 has 14 residues. Per the germline V gene, CDR1 is SGHRS and CDR2 is YFSETQ. CDR3 protein: CASSLGQGVGEAFF. CDR3 DNA sequence: TGCGCCAGCAGCTTGGGACAGGGTGTTGGTGAAGCTTTCTTT.

V usage is TRBV20-1 and J usage is TRBJ1-5, with D perhaps matching TRBD1 (5 bases). Trimming pared 3 bases from V and 8 bases from J, leaving 8 bases between. CDR1 and CDR2 from the germline V gene are DFQATT and SNEGSKA (reference sequence). The length of the CDR3 is 11 residues. CDR3 protein: CSASQGEPQHF. DNA of the CDR3: TGCAGTGCTAGCCAGGGCGAGCCCCAGCATTTT.

This chain uses TRBV11-3 with TRBJ1-6, with D hard to call. V lost 4 bases and J lost 1, with 14 bases in between. The germline V gene has CDR1 SGHNT and CDR2 YENEEA. The CDR3 has 17 amino acids. The CDR3 region is CASSSGRGRSYNSPLHF. The DNA for the CDR3 is TGTGCCAGCAGCTCCGGGCGGGGTCGGTCCTATAATTCACCCCTCCACTTT. Full variable domain (rest looked up from reference TRBV11-3 and TRBJ1-6): EAGVVQSPRYKIIEKKQPVAFWCNPISGHNTLYWYLQNLGQGPELLIRYENEEAVDDSQLPKDRFSAERLKGVDSTLKIQPAELGDSAVYLCASSSGRGRSYNSPLHFGNGTRLTVT.

The chain carries TRBV19 and TRBJ2-6; maybe TRBD1 (5 bases). V lost 1 base, J lost 4 bases, and 11 bases lay in between. The CDR3 sequence is 16 residues long. Germline values: CDR1 LNHDA, CDR2 SQIVND (reference sequence). Here the CDR3 DNA reads TGTGCCAGTAGTATAGTAGGGGCTGACGGGGCCAACGTCCTGACTTTC. Its translation: CASSIVGADGANVLTF.

The J gene is TRBJ2-1, the V gene TRBV5-1, with D possibly TRBD1 on 5 matching bases. From germline, CDR1 is SGHRS and CDR2 YFSETQ. V lost 0 bases, J lost 3 bases, and 10 bases lay in between. This CDR3 has 15 amino acids. In DNA, the CDR3 is TGCGCCAGCAGCTTGGAAGGGGCAATCTACAATGAGCAGTTCTTC. Translated: CASSLEGAIYNEQFF.

V and J are TRBV19 and TRBJ2-7; 11 bases match TRBD2. The CDR3 sequence is 14 residues long. V lost 4 bases to trimming and J lost 3 bases; unmatched junction nucleotides: 2. Germline V gene sequence: CDR1 LNHDA, CDR2 SQIVND (reference sequence). The CDR3 DNA follows: TGTGCCAGTAGTACGCTAGCGGGGGGCTACGAGCAGTACTTC. Amino acids: CASSTLAGGYEQYF. The full variable domain, with the rest looked up from reference TRBV19 and TRBJ2-7, is DGGITQSPKYLFRKEGQNVTLSCEQNLNHDAMYWYRQDPGQGLRLIYYSQIVNDFQKGDIAEGYSVSREKKESFPLTVTSAQKNPTAFYLCASSTLAGGYEQYFGPGTRLTVT.

This clone showed up just once. The chain employs TRBV7-2 and TRBJ1-6; 7 positions agree with TRBD1. The CDR3 totals 15 residues. V lost 2 bases and J lost 7; bases outside the gene matches: 5. Germline CDR1 is SGHTA and CDR2 is FQGNSA. The CDR3 nucleotides read TGTGCCAGCAGCTTACGACAGGGCGACAATTCACCCCTCCACTTT. Translated, it gives CASSLRQGDNSPLHF.

This rearrangement joins TRBV10-1 to TRBJ2-3; 10 bases agree with TRBD1. CDR3 length: 17 amino acids. Germline trimming cut 7 bases from V and 0 bases from J; bases unmatched to any gene: 10. Germline assignment: CDR1 WNHNN and CDR2 SYGVQD (reference sequence). Here the CDR3 DNA reads TGCGCCAGCACCCGACAGGGGGCGAAGATTAGCACAGATACGCAGTATTTT. The encoded protein is CASTRQGAKISTDTQYF.

V usage is TRBV11-3 and J usage is TRBJ2-3; no definite D call. With 2 bases removed from V and 5 bases from J, the gap between germline ends came to 8 bases. From germline, CDR1 is SGHNT and CDR2 YENEEA. The CDR3 contains 13 residues. This CDR3 reads CASSLSPVDTQYF. The CDR3 nucleotides are TGTGCCAGCAGCTTATCCCCTGTAGATACGCAGTATTTT.

This sequence joins TRBV9 and TRBJ2-3; 15 positions agree with TRBD2. After removal of 0 bases from V and 3 bases from J, the junction contained 2 bases not matched to a gene. Per germline, CDR1 SGDLS and CDR2 YYNGEE. There are 17 residues in the CDR3. The chain's CDR3 is CASSVAGLAGGTDTQYF. CDR3 nucleotide sequence: TGTGCCAGCAGCGTAGCGGGACTAGCGGGGGGAACAGATACGCAGTATTTT. Full variable domain (missing parts from reference TRBV9 and TRBJ2-3): DSGVTQTPKHLITATGQRVTLRCSPRSGDLSVYWYQQSLDQGLQFLIQYYNGEERAKGNILERFSAQQFPDLHSELNLSSLELGDSALYFCASSVAGLAGGTDTQYFGPGTRLTVL.

The chain has TRBV12-3 or TRBV12-4 and TRBJ2-5, with 7 positions matching TRBD1. The CDR3 sequence is 13 residues long. After removal of 8 bases from V and 2 bases from J, the junction contained 5 bases not matched to a gene. CDR3 sequence reads: CASGSRGQETQYF. The DNA of the CDR3 is TGTGCCAGCGGTAGCAGGGGGCAAGAGACCCAGTACTTC.

This clone was observed a few times. V is TRBV7-9 and J is TRBJ1-1, with D possibly TRBD1 on 6 matching bases. CDR1 and CDR2 from the germline V gene are SEHNR and FQNEAQ (reference sequence). With 1 base removed from V and 4 bases from J, the gap between germline ends came to 13 bases. The CDR3 is 15 amino acids. DNA of the CDR3: TGTGCCAGCAGCTTAGATGGCAGGGGTGTCACTGAAGCTTTCTTT. This sequence encodes CASSLDGRGVTEAFF.

V usage is TRBV9 and J usage is TRBJ2-1, with 16 bases fitting TRBD2. Germline-derived CDR1 and CDR2 are SGDLS and YYNGEE. CDR3 length equals 17 residues. Losses at the gene ends were 4 bases for V and 8 bases for J; bases not matched to a gene: 9. The CDR3 nucleotides are TGTGCCAGCAGCCCGGGGACTAGCGGGAGGGATTGGCATGAGCAGTTCTTC. This sequence encodes CASSPGTSGRDWHEQFF.

V is TRBV28 and J is TRBJ2-3, with a possible D match to TRBD2 (6 bases). Between the trimmed V and J ends, which lost 0 bases and 0 bases, there was a span of 19 bases. Germline CDR1 and CDR2: MDHEN and SYDVKM. The CDR3 covers 19 residues. In DNA form, the CDR3 reads TGTGCCAGCAGTTTATGGCTAGCGATAAACCTTACTAGCACAGATACGCAGTATTTT. Protein product: CASSLWLAINLTSTDTQYF.

The V and J genes are TRBV7-8 and TRBJ2-7; D is perhaps TRBD2 (6 bases). Trimming removed 6 bases from V and 3 bases from J, with 18 bases in between. The CDR3 contains 15 residues. Germline loops: CDR1 SGHVS, CDR2 FQNEAQ. This chain's CDR3 is CASREMVWGDYEQYF. CDR3 nucleotides: TGTGCCAGCAGGGAAATGGTTTGGGGGGACTACGAGCAGTACTTC.